This T cell receptor (beta chain) was profiled in a study of Graves' ophthalmopathy and Graves' hyperthyroidism. V lost 8 bases, J lost 1 base, and 15 bases lay in between. The CDR3 loop spans 15 amino acids. Germline CDR1 is MNHEY and CDR2 is SMNVEV (reference sequence). RNA transcripts served as template for amplifying TCR beta CDR3 sequences. HTBI primers primed a first-round RT-PCR, and a second-round multiplex PCR followed. TCRdb reprocessed the multiplex PCR reads via MiXCR and lists one record per CDR3 protein. The table has 500,000 to 700,000 distinct CDR3 sequences, about a fifth seen once; the top ten hold approximately 7%.

The sequenced sample consisted of peripheral blood. The chain joins TRBV27 to TRBJ1-5, with D tentatively TRBD1 (6 bases). This TCR was recovered from a woman aged 18-30 years with stable Graves' hyperthyroidism. Some clones in this sample may be carry-over from other donors' samples. The CDR3 DNA reads TGTGCCAGCCGCTCCGGGACAATGAGCAATCAGCCCCAGCATTTT. It is translated as CASRSGTMSNQPQHF.